A single sample gave rise to the 6 T cell receptor beta chains below, sequenced in a study of cytomegalovirus exposure and HLA in healthy donors (TCRdb year 2017). Library generation was performed with the immunoSEQ multiplex PCR assay. A mixture of 60 forward primers for TCR Vbeta segments and 13 reverse primers for TCR Jbeta segments was used in the multiplex PCR. What TCRdb holds here is the immuneACCESS table cut down to in-frame rearrangements. Part of the clones is not present; checked against another copy, under half of the missing clones reflect an unresolved V gene, and the others are unexplained. The sample has 35,000 to 45,000 clones on record, more than 70% of them singletons. More than 7% of the sample is in the top ten clones. The material sequenced was PBMCs. These receptors originate from a woman aged 25 to 39 in good health and CMV-seropositive.

This clone occurred once. The V gene is TRBV6-5, the J gene TRBJ1-6, with D possibly matching TRBD1 (5 bases). The CDR3 consists of 13 residues. Germline CDR1 is MNHEY and CDR2 is SVGAGI. V shed 2 bases and J shed 10 bases, with 9 bases lying between them. CDR3 coding DNA: TGTGCCAGCAGTTACAGGGGAGGATCACCCCTCCACTTT. It codes for CASSYRGGSPLHF.

This clone was seen once. The rearrangement joins TRBV11-2 to TRBJ1-5, with no clear D. V was trimmed by 1 base and J by 2 bases, leaving 6 bases between them. Germline assignment: CDR1 SGHAT and CDR2 FQNNGV. The CDR3 covers 14 residues. Here the CDR3 reads CASSLGPGNQPQHF. CDR3 DNA sequence: TGTGCCAGCAGCTTAGGGCCCGGCAATCAGCCCCAGCATTTT.

J is TRBJ2-7 and V is TRBV19, with a possible D match to TRBD1 (5 bases). CDR1 is LNHDA, CDR2 SQIVND, per germline (reference sequence). CDR3 size: 14 residues. Trimming shortened V by 5 bases and J by 4 bases, and 15 bases separated the two germline ends. This chain's CDR3 is CASSFATAQYEQYF. The CDR3 DNA is TGTGCCAGTAGTTTCGCGACAGCACAGTACGAGCAGTACTTC.

J is TRBJ1-6 and V is TRBV7-9; TRBD1 matches at 7 bases. Germline CDR1 SEHNR, CDR2 FQNEAQ (reference sequence). The CDR3 contains 15 residues. The trim removed 3 bases at V and 9 bases at J, leaving 8 bases unmatched. CDR3 loop: CASSLAGTDSSPLHF. The CDR3 coding sequence is TGTGCCAGCAGCTTGGCCGGGACAGATAGTTCACCCCTCCACTTT.

As concerns this clone: The same CDR3 also results from other DNA sequences found in this sample. The chain combines TRBV27 with TRBJ2-7, with D maybe TRBD1 (6 bases). In germline, CDR1 is MNHEY, CDR2 SMNVEV (reference sequence). This CDR3 region has 13 residues. The ends were cut back, 7 bases at V and 0 bases at J, with 10 bases in the middle. The CDR3 DNA reads as TGTGCCAGCAAGAGAGGGGGCTCCTACGAGCAGTACTTC. This gives the protein CASKRGGSYEQYF.

For this clone: In the same sample, other DNA sequences code for this CDR3. This sequence joins TRBV11-2 and TRBJ2-3; 9 bases are a match to TRBD2. This CDR3 spans 15 amino acids. The germline V gene has CDR1 SGHAT and CDR2 FQNNGV. V was clipped by 2 bases and J by 10 bases; unmatched bases: 10. The CDR3 region has the DNA TGTGCCAGCAGCTTACGGCTAGCGGGGACGAACGCGCAGTATTTT. Translating it yields CASSLRLAGTNAQYF.